This TCR beta chain is from a study of cytomegalovirus exposure and HLA in healthy donors. About the research overall: Drawn from HLA-typed donors, 80 million to 95 million unique TCRs were held in an early data release.

Whereas donors were nominally healthy upon sampling, unrecorded immune exposures were probable. CDR3 length: 19 residues. As to this clone: What it recognizes is unknown.

Primers for the PCR totalled 60 Vbeta and 13 Jbeta. Here immunoSEQ multiplex PCR was the method, and the copy in TCRdb shows in-frame clones only, minus some. The sample holds 150,000 to 200,000 clones; 79% are singletons and the top ten take approximately 2.1%. Study results and caveats: Researchers left out some V segments, among them TRBV6-2 and TRBV6-3, as indistinguishable.

The sequenced sample was PBMCs. This TCR was recovered from a woman between 45 and 60 years old in good health and CMV-seronegative. V gene TRBV21-1 combines with J gene TRBJ1-5; the table's D call of TRBD1 was not tested on the DNA. TRBV21-1 is reported as a pseudogene. The DNA of the CDR3 is TGTGCCAGCAGCAATTCTTCCCTTACCGACAGGGATAGCAATCAGCCCCAGCATTTT. It codes for CASSNSSLTDRDSNQPQHF.